The source of this T cell receptor beta chain is a study of blood T cell repertoires in COVID-19. The V end was cut by 0 bases, the J end by 6 bases, with 11 bases between. The germline V gene encodes CDR1 MGHRA and CDR2 YSYEKL. The CDR3 covers 14 residues. Method: immunoSEQ multiplex PCR; TCRdb's copy keeps in-frame clones and lacks some. The data hold roughly 160,000 clones, with over 75% observed a single time. The chain has TRBV4-1 and TRBJ1-2; tentative D call: TRBD1 (6 bases). Sequences were obtained from peripheral blood. The sequence came from a man aged 80 or over with COVID-19, enrolled during active disease. This CDR3 reads CASSQDHGGNGYTF. In nucleotides, the CDR3 is TGCGCCAGCAGCCAAGATCATGGGGGCAATGGCTACACCTTC.